This T cell receptor (beta chain) was identified in a study of blood T cell repertoires in COVID-19. Study-wide context: From T cells, B-cell-depleted T cells, or PBMCs came the material, which was cDNA or gDNA.

Profiling relied on immunoSEQ multiplex PCR, and the TCRdb table lists in-frame clones only, not all of them. Among roughly 190,000 clones listed, 70% to 85% were seen once. This CDR3 spans 14 amino acids. V was clipped by 7 bases and J by 3 bases, with 16 bases between them. CDR1 SGHTA and CDR2 FQGNSA come from the germline V gene. Donors in Cohort 3 counted as recovered after two negative PCRs, clearance, or symptom resolution. The sequence was collected from a woman under 40 who had recovered from COVID-19. The source material was PBMCs or T cells enriched from blood (not recorded which). The chain is built from TRBV7-2 and TRBJ2-7; D possibly corresponds to TRBD2 (6 bases). CDR3 in amino acids: CASKVRERDYEQYF. CDR3 nucleotide sequence: TGTGCCAGCAAGGTGCGGGAACGTGACTACGAGCAGTACTTC.